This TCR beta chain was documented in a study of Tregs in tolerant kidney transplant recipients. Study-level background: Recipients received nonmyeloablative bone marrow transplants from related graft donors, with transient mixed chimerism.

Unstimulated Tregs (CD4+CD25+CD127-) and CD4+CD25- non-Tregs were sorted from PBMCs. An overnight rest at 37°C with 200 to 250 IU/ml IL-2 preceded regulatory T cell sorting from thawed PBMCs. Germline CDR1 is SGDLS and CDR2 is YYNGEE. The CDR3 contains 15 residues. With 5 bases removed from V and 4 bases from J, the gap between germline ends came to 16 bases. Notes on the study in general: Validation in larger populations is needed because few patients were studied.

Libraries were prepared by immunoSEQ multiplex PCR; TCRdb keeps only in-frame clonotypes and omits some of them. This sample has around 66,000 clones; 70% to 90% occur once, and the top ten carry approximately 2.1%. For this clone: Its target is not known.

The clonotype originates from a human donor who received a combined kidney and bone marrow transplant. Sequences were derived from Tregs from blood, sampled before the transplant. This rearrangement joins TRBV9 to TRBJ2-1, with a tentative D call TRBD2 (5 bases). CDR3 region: CASSESGDLYNEQFF. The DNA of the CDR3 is TGTGCCAGCAGTGAAAGCGGAGACCTATACAATGAGCAGTTCTTC.